This T cell receptor (beta chain) was sequenced during a study of human T cells and chemical hapten exposure. The length of the CDR3 is 11 residues. Germline CDR1 is SGHRS and CDR2 is YFSETQ. Deletions cut 4 bases from V and 8 bases from J, with 7 bases between. TCRdb independently ran MiXCR on the RACE reads; one entry per CDR3 protein. This sample has about 80,000 distinct CDR3 sequences; approximately 10% occur once, and the top ten carry roughly 1.4%. This clonotype showed up many times. Time point denoted: patch test 2, 6 weeks after DPC sensitization. Treatment described: therapeutic diphenylcyclopropenone sensitization with weekly scalp DPC.

The clonotype originates from a man younger than 35 with alopecia areata. Some clones in this sample may be carry-over from other donors' samples. The input for sequencing was whole blood, taken in connection with sensitization to the hapten diphenylcyclopropenone (DPC). V and J are TRBV5-1 and TRBJ2-1, with D perhaps matching TRBD2 (5 bases). The CDR3, as DNA: TGCGCCAGCAGCCTACTAGATGAGCAGTTCTTC. It is translated as CASSLLDEQFF.